This TCR beta chain was found in a study of OX40 agonist ivuxolimab in advanced cancers. Study-wide points: The average count of expanded clones was higher among CD8+ T cells than among CD4+.

Clones were sequenced by immunoSEQ multiplex PCR, and TCRdb holds only the in-frame ones, with some missing. This sample has fewer than 85,000 clones; more than 80% occur once, and the top ten carry approximately 11%. On this clone itself: Antigen specificity is unknown.

CDR1 is SEHNR and CDR2 is FQNEAQ in the germline V gene (reference sequence). V was shortened by 4 bases and J by 2 bases, with 21 bases between the two germline ends. This CDR3 spans 18 amino acids. The receptor comes from an adult with an advanced solid tumor such as melanoma, head and neck, liver or kidney cancer. The chain has TRBV7-9 and TRBJ2-1, with TRBD2 as a possible D gene (6 bases). The starting material was CD4+ or CD8+ T cells sorted from blood, obtained in a trial of the OX40 agonist ivuxolimab. The CDR3 region is CASSSWGLGLVPYNEQFF. As DNA, the CDR3 is TGTGCCAGCAGCTCGTGGGGTCTGGGACTCGTCCCCTACAATGAGCAGTTCTTC. The full variable domain, in which reference TRBV7-9 and TRBJ2-1 provide the parts outside the CDR3, is DTGVSQNPRHKITKRGQNVTFRCDPISEHNRLYWYRQTLGQGPEFLTYFQNEAQLEKSRLLSDRFSAERPKGSFSTLEIQRTEQGDSAMYLCASSSWGLGLVPYNEQFFGPGTRLTVL.